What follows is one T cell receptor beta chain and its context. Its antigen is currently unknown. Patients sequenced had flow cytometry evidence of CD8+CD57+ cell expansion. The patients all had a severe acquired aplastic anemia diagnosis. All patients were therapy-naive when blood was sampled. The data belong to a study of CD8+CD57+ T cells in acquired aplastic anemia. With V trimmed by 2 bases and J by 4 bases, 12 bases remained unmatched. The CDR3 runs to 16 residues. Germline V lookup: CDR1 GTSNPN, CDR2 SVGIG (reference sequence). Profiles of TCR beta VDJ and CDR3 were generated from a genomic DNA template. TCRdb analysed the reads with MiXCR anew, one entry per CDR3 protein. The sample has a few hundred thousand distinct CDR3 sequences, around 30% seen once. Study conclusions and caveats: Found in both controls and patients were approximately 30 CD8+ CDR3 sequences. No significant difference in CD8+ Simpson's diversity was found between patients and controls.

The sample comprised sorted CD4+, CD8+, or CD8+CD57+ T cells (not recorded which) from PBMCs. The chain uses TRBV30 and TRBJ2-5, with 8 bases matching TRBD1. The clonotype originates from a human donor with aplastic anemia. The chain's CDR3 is CAWSRRTGGGGETQYF. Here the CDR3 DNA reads TGTGCCTGGAGTCGGAGAACAGGGGGTGGGGGAGAGACCCAGTACTTC.